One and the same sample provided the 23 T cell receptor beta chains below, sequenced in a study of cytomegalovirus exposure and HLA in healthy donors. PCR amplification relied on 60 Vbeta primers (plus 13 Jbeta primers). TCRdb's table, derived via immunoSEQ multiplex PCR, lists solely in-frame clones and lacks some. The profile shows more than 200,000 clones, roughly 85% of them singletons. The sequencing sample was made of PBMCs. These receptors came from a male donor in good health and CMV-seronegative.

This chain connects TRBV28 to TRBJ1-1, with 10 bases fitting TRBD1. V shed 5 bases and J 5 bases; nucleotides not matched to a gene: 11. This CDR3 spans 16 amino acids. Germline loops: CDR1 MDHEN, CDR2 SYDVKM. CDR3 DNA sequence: TGTGCCAGCAGTACCGGGACAGGGGTTTTTTTTACTGAAGCTTTCTTT. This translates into CASSTGTGVFFTEAFF. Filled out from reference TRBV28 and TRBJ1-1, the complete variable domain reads DVKVTQSSRYLVKRTGEKVFLECVQDMDHENMFWYRQDPGLGLRLIYFSYDVKMKEKGDIPEGYSVSREKKERFSLILESASTNQTSMYLCASSTGTGVFFTEAFFGQGTRLTVV.

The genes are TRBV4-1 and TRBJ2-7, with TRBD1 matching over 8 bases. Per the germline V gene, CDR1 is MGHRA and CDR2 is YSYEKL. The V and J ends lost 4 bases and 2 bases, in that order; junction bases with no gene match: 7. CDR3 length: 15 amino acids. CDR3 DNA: TGCGCCAGCAGCCTCGACAGGGGCGACCCCTACGAGCAGTACTTC. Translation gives CASSLDRGDPYEQYF.

The CDR3 sequence: CASSPRGGAEKLFF. The CDR3, as DNA: TGTGCCAGCAGCCCGCGGGGGGGTGCTGAAAAACTGTTTTTT. The chain uses TRBV6-5 and TRBJ1-4; perhaps TRBD1 as D (5 bases). Looked up from germline, CDR1 is MNHEY and CDR2 is SVGAGI. The CDR3 spans 14 residues. Deletions cut 6 bases from V and 7 bases from J, with 15 bases between.

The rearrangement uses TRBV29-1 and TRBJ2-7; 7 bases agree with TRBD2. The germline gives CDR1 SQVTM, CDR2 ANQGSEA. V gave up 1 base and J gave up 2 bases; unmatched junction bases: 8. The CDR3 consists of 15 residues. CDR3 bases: TGCAGCGTTGAAGGCGGGGGTACACGACCCTACGAGCAGTACTTC. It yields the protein CSVEGGGTRPYEQYF.

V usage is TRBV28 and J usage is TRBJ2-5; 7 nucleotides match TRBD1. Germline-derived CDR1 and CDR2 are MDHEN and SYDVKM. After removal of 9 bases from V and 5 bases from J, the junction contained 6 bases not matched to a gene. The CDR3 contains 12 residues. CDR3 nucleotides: TGTGCCAGTACAGGGGTTCGGGAGACCCAGTACTTC. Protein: CASTGVRETQYF.

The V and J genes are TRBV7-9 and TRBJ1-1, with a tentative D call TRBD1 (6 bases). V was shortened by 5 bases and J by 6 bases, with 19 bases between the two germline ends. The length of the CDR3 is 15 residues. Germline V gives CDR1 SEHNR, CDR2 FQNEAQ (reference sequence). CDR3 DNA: TGTGCCAGCAGCCTACAGGGCACTATTACTTCTGAAGCTTTCTTT. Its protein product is CASSLQGTITSEAFF.

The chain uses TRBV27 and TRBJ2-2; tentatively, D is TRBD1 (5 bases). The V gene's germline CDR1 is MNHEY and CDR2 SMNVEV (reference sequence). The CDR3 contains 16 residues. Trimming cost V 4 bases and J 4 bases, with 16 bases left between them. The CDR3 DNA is TGTGCCAGCAGTTCCGTTGAAGACAGAAGCACCGGGGAGCTGTTTTTT. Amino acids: CASSSVEDRSTGELFF.

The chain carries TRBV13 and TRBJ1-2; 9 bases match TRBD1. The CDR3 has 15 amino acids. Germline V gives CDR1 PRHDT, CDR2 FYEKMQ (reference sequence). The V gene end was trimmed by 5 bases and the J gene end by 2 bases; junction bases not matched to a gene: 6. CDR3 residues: CASSEGQGTNYGYTF. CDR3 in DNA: TGTGCCAGCAGCGAAGGACAGGGGACCAACTATGGCTACACCTTC.

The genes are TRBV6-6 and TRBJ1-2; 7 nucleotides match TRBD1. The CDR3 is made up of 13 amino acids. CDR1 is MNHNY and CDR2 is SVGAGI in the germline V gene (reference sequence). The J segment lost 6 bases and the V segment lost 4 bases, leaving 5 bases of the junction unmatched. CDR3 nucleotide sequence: TGTGCCAGCAGTTCATCAGGGGGAAATGGCTACACCTTC. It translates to CASSSSGGNGYTF.

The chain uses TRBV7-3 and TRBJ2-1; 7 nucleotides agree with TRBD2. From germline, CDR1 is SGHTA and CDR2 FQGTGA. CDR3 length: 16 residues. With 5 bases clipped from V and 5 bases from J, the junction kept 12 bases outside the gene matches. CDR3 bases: TGTGCCAGCAGCCTAATAGCGGGCCCGCGTAACAATGAGCAGTTCTTC. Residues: CASSLIAGPRNNEQFF.

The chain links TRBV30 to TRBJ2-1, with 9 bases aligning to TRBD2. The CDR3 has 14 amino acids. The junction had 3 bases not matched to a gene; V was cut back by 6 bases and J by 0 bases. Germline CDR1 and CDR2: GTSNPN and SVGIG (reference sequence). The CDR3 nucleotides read TGTGCCTGTAGGACTAGCGTCTCCTACAATGAGCAGTTCTTC. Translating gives CACRTSVSYNEQFF.

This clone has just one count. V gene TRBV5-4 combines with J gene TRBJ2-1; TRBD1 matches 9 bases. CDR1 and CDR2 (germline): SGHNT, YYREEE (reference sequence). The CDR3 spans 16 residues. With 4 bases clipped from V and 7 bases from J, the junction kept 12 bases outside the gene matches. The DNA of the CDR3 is TGTGCCAGCAGCATTGCTGGGACAGGGAGGAAGAATGAGCAGTTCTTC. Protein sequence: CASSIAGTGRKNEQFF.

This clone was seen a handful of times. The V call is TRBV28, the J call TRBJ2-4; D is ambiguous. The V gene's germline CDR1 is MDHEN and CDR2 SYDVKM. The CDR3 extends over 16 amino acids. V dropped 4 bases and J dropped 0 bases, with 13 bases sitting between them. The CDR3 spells CASSSLTEIAKNIQYF. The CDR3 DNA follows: TGTGCCAGCAGTTCATTGACGGAGATAGCCAAAAACATTCAGTACTTC. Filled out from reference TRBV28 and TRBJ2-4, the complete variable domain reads DVKVTQSSRYLVKRTGEKVFLECVQDMDHENMFWYRQDPGLGLRLIYFSYDVKMKEKGDIPEGYSVSREKKERFSLILESASTNQTSMYLCASSSLTEIAKNIQYFGAGTRLSVL.

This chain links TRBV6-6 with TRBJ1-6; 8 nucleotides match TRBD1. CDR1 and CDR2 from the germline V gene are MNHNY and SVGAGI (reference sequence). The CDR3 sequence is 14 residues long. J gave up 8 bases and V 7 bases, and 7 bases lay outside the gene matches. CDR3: CASNNRGLDSPLHF. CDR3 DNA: TGTGCCAGCAACAACAGGGGGTTGGATTCACCCCTCCACTTT.

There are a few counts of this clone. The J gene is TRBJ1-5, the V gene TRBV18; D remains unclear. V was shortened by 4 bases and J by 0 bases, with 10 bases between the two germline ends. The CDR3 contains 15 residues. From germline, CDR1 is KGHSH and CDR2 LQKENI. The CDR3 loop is CASSLTSDSNQPQHF. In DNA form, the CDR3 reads TGTGCCAGCTCACTTACCAGTGATAGCAATCAGCCCCAGCATTTT.

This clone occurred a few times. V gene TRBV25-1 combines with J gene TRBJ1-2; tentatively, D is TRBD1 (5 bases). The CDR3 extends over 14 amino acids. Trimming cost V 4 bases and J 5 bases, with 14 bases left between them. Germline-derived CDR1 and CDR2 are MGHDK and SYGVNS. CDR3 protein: CASSADKLRYGYTF. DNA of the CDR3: TGTGCCAGCAGTGCGGACAAGCTGAGGTATGGCTACACCTTC.

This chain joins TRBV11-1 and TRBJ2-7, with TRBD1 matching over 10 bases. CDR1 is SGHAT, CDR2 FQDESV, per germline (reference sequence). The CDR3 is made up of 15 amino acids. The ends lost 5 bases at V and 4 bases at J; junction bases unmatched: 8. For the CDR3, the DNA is TGTGCCAGCAGCACACGACAGGGGGCGTTTTACGAGCAGTACTTC. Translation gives CASSTRQGAFYEQYF.

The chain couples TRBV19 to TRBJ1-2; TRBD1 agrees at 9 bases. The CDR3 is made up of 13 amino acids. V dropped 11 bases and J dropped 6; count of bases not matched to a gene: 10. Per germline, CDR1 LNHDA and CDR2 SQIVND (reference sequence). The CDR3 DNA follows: TGTGCCTCCCGGGACAGGGCCGTACATGGCTACACCTTC. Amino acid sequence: CASRDRAVHGYTF.

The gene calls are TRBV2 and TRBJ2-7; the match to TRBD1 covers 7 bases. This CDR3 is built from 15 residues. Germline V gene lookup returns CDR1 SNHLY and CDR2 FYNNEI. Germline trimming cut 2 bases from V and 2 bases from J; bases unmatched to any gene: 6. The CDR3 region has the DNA TGTGCCAGCAGTGAATTGGACAGGAGGCCCTACGAGCAGTACTTC. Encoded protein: CASSELDRRPYEQYF.

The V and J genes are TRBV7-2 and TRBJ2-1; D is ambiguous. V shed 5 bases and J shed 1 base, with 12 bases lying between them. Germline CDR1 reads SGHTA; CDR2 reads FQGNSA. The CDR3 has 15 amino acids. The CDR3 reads CASSPAFLSYNEQFF. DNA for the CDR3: TGTGCCAGCAGCCCCGCCTTCCTATCCTACAATGAGCAGTTCTTC.

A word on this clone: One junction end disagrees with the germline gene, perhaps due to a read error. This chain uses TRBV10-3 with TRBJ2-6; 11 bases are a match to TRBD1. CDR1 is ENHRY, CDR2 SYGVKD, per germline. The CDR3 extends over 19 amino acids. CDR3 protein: CAISESEGQGGSGANALTF. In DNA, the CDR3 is TGTGCCATCAGTGAGTCGGAGGGACAGGGGGGCTCTGGGGCCAACGCCCTGACTTTC.

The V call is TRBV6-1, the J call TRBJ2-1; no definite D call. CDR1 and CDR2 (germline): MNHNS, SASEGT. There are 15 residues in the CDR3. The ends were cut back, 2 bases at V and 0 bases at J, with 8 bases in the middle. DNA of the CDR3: TGTGCCAGCAGTGAAACCGCGAGCTCCTACAATGAGCAGTTCTTC. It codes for CASSETASSYNEQFF.

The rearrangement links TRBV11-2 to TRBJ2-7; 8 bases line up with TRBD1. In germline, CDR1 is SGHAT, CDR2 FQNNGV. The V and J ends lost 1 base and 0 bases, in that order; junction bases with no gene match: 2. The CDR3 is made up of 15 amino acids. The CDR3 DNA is TGTGCCAGCAGCTTAGGGGACAGGTACTCCTACGAGCAGTACTTC. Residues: CASSLGDRYSYEQYF. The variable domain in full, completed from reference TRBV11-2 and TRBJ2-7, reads EAGVAQSPRYKIIEKRQSVAFWCNPISGHATLYWYQQILGQGPKLLIQFQNNGVVDDSQLPKDRFSAERLKGVDSTLKIQPAKLEDSAVYLCASSLGDRYSYEQYFGPGTRLTVT.